The 26 T cell receptor beta chains below come from one sample, sequenced in a study of blood T cell repertoires in COVID-19. Clones were read by immunoSEQ multiplex PCR, and TCRdb kept only the in-frame ones, dropping some. The sample consists of some 190,000 clones, more than 75% of them appearing once. Sequences were obtained from PBMCs or T cells enriched from blood (not recorded which). The receptor set was obtained from a man aged 25 to 40 with acute COVID-19.

There are a few counts of this clone. The CDR3 reads CASSITFRQASYEQYF. CDR3 bases: TGTGCCAGTAGTATAACGTTCCGACAGGCGTCCTACGAGCAGTACTTC. The chain has TRBV19 and TRBJ2-7; D is perhaps TRBD1 (6 bases). V was cut by 2 bases and J by 1 base, with 15 bases left in between. The CDR3 is made up of 16 amino acids. Germline CDR1 LNHDA, CDR2 SQIVND (reference sequence).

CDR3 protein: CASSGHIYGYTF. In DNA, the CDR3 is TGTGCCAGCAGCGGACATATCTATGGCTACACCTTC. V gene TRBV25-1 combines with J gene TRBJ1-2, with a weak D call TRBD1 (5 bases). The CDR3 has 12 residues. V lost 6 bases and J lost 4, with 9 bases in between. Germline V gene data show CDR1 as MGHDK and CDR2 as SYGVNS.

This clone has a handful of counts. The chain couples TRBV6-6 to TRBJ1-1, with unresolved D. Germline V gene sequence: CDR1 MNHNY, CDR2 SVGAGI (reference sequence). V shed 4 bases and J shed 5 bases, with 11 bases lying between them. The CDR3 is made up of 13 amino acids. CDR3 region: CASSSSPGTEAFF. The CDR3 DNA reads TGTGCCAGCAGTTCCTCCCCCGGGACTGAAGCTTTCTTT.

V gene TRBV28 combines with J gene TRBJ2-5, with 14 positions matching TRBD2. The CDR3 is made up of 17 amino acids. V lost 4 bases to trimming and J lost 4 bases; unmatched junction nucleotides: 8. The V gene's germline CDR1 is MDHEN and CDR2 SYDVKM. The CDR3 coding sequence is TGTGCCAGCAGTTCCCGGACTAGCGGGGGGCTGGCAGAGACCCAGTACTTC. Protein product: CASSSRTSGGLAETQYF.

The chain joins TRBV19 to TRBJ2-5; D possibly corresponds to TRBD2 (5 bases). The CDR3 loop spans 15 amino acids. Trimming stripped 4 bases from V and 3 bases from J, with 15 bases between. The V gene's germline CDR1 is LNHDA and CDR2 SQIVND (reference sequence). The CDR3 spells CASSTGFGMEETQYF. CDR3 coding DNA: TGTGCCAGTAGTACGGGATTCGGGATGGAAGAGACCCAGTACTTC.

A remark on this clone: Other nucleotide sequences in the sample specify the same CDR3. The chain carries TRBV7-9 and TRBJ1-1; 7 positions agree with TRBD1. The V segment lost 5 bases and the J segment 4 bases; nucleotides outside the gene matches: 1. In germline, CDR1 is SEHNR, CDR2 FQNEAQ (reference sequence). CDR3 length: 12 amino acids. In DNA, the CDR3 is TGTGCCAGCAGCCCAGGGGGCACTGAAGCTTTCTTT. Amino acid sequence: CASSPGGTEAFF.

This rearrangement joins TRBV19 to TRBJ2-6, with 7 bases identical to TRBD1. With 10 bases clipped from V and 0 bases from J, the junction kept 15 bases outside the gene matches. Looked up from germline, CDR1 is LNHDA and CDR2 is SQIVND (reference sequence). The CDR3 extends over 18 amino acids. The CDR3 region has the DNA TGTGCCACCGCGCTCCGGACAGGAGGTTACTCTGGGGCCAACGTCCTGACTTTC. This codes for CATALRTGGYSGANVLTF.

This rearrangement joins TRBV5-4 to TRBJ2-1, with TRBD2 matching over 8 bases. Germline V gene data show CDR1 as SGHNT and CDR2 as YYREEE (reference sequence). V shed 3 bases, J shed 7 bases, and the junction held 21 bases outside the gene matches. The CDR3 has 19 residues. The CDR3 DNA is TGTGCCAGCAGCTCTGCAGGACTAAGCGGGGGACGCTGGGGGAATGAGCAGTTCTTC. It yields the protein CASSSAGLSGGRWGNEQFF.

The CDR3 protein is CASSVMSGAAGELFF. CDR3 sequence (DNA): TGTGCCAGCAGCGTAATGTCCGGAGCAGCCGGGGAGCTGTTTTTT. The chain joins TRBV9 to TRBJ2-2, with no clear D. Looked up from germline, CDR1 is SGDLS and CDR2 is YYNGEE. The CDR3 is 15 amino acids. Between the trimmed V and J ends, which lost 1 base and 6 bases, there was a span of 13 bases.

Details on this clone: The same CDR3 also results from other DNA sequences found in this sample. V gene TRBV7-9 combines with J gene TRBJ2-1; D might be TRBD2 (5 bases). Germline V gene data show CDR1 as SEHNR and CDR2 as FQNEAQ (reference sequence). This CDR3 is 13 amino acids long. Deletions cut 4 bases from V and 4 bases from J, with 8 bases between. The CDR3 DNA follows: TGTGCCAGCAGCTCCGGGGTATACAATGAGCAGTTCTTC. Translating gives CASSSGVYNEQFF.

The rearrangement joins TRBV13 to TRBJ1-1; no definite D call. The CDR3 is made up of 15 amino acids. V lost 5 bases and J lost 1, with 14 bases in between. The germline V gene encodes CDR1 PRHDT and CDR2 FYEKMQ (reference sequence). The CDR3 DNA sequence: TGTGCCAGCAGCAATACCATGGAGGCGAACACTGAAGCTTTCTTT. Its protein is CASSNTMEANTEAFF.

The chain couples TRBV25-1 to TRBJ1-4, with TRBD1 as a possible D gene (6 bases). Per the germline V gene, CDR1 is MGHDK and CDR2 is SYGVNS. This CDR3 comprises 15 residues. V lost 2 bases and J 7 bases, leaving 14 bases between the germline ends. This chain's CDR3 is CASSEEDQGGEKLFF. CDR3 coding DNA: TGTGCCAGCAGTGAAGAGGATCAAGGGGGTGAAAAACTGTTTTTT.

The rearrangement uses TRBV7-6 and TRBJ1-4; the D gene is possibly TRBD1 (6 bases). Per the germline V gene, CDR1 is SGHVS and CDR2 is FNYEAQ. Trimming took off 4 bases at V and 7 bases at J, with 19 bases between the two ends. CDR3 length equals 16 residues. The CDR3 sequence is CASSSYGGARGEKLFF. CDR3 nucleotides: TGTGCCAGCAGCTCCTATGGGGGGGCAAGAGGTGAAAAACTGTTTTTT.

The chain combines TRBV10-1 with TRBJ2-7, with D perhaps matching TRBD1 (5 bases). The V end was cut by 0 bases, the J end by 5 bases, with 17 bases between. Germline V CDR1 and CDR2: WNHNN, SYGVQD (reference sequence). This CDR3 contains 16 residues. The chain's CDR3 is CASSESAFAYRNEQYF. The CDR3 nucleotides are TGCGCCAGCAGTGAGTCCGCATTCGCCTACAGGAACGAGCAGTACTTC.

This clone has just one count. J is TRBJ2-7 and V is TRBV2; TRBD1 matches at 7 bases. J gave up 3 bases and V 6 bases, and 8 bases lay outside the gene matches. CDR1 SNHLY and CDR2 FYNNEI come from the germline V gene. The CDR3 runs to 14 residues. The CDR3 spells CASSTGASVYEQYF. CDR3 nucleotide sequence: TGTGCCAGCAGCACAGGGGCCAGCGTCTACGAGCAGTACTTC.

The chain carries TRBV29-1 and TRBJ1-2, with 7 positions matching TRBD1. Germline values: CDR1 SQVTM, CDR2 ANQGSEA. The CDR3 has 13 amino acids. The trim removed 1 base at V and 4 bases at J, leaving 3 bases unmatched. CDR3 DNA sequence: TGCAGCGTTGAAGCAGGGGGTGCCTATGGCTACACCTTC. It is translated as CSVEAGGAYGYTF. Drawing the rest from reference TRBV29-1 and TRBJ1-2, the complete variable domain is SAVISQKPSRDICQRGTSLTIQCQVDSQVTMMFWYRQQPGQSLTLIATANQGSEATYESGFVIDKFPISRPNLTFSTLTVSNMSPEDSSIYLCSVEAGGAYGYTFGSGTRLTVV.

The V call is TRBV19, the J call TRBJ2-7, with 8 bases matching TRBD1. The V gene's germline CDR1 is LNHDA and CDR2 SQIVND (reference sequence). The CDR3 spans 14 residues. V was pared by 4 bases and J by 3 bases, with 5 bases of the junction left unmatched. For the CDR3, the DNA is TGTGCCAGTAGTACTCCGGACAGGGACTACGAGCAGTACTTC. Residues: CASSTPDRDYEQYF. Combining the CDR3 with reference TRBV19 and TRBJ2-7 gives the whole variable domain DGGITQSPKYLFRKEGQNVTLSCEQNLNHDAMYWYRQDPGQGLRLIYYSQIVNDFQKGDIAEGYSVSREKKESFPLTVTSAQKNPTAFYLCASSTPDRDYEQYFGPGTRLTVT.

This clone was observed a few times. V usage is TRBV12-3 or TRBV12-4 and J usage is TRBJ1-1; TRBD1 agrees at 7 bases. The CDR3 length is 11 residues. V shed 6 bases, J shed 7 bases, and the junction held 2 bases outside the gene matches. The CDR3 DNA follows: TGTGCCAGCAGGGGACAGAGTGAAGCTTTCTTT. Its protein product is CASRGQSEAFF.

The CDR3 sequence: CASSLSITGGGGYTF. In DNA, the CDR3 is TGTGCCAGCAGCTTATCGATAACAGGGGGCGGAGGCTACACCTTC. The V gene is TRBV11-1, the J gene TRBJ1-2; 9 bases map to TRBD1. The CDR3 loop spans 15 amino acids. Germline CDR1 and CDR2: SGHAT and FQDESV (reference sequence). The V and J ends lost 2 bases and 8 bases, in that order; junction bases with no gene match: 9.

The chain combines TRBV27 with TRBJ2-1; 10 bases map to TRBD2. Per the germline V gene, CDR1 is MNHEY and CDR2 is SMNVEV (reference sequence). The CDR3 covers 15 residues. Trimming at V came to 5 bases and at J to 5 bases, leaving 6 bases not matched to a gene. The CDR3 loop is CASSQGLAVDNEQFF. The CDR3 DNA sequence: TGTGCCAGCAGTCAAGGACTAGCGGTTGACAATGAGCAGTTCTTC.

This chain uses TRBV5-1 with TRBJ2-2; 9 positions match TRBD1. Germline loops: CDR1 SGHRS, CDR2 YFSETQ. V gave up 4 bases and J gave up 1 base; unmatched junction bases: 8. This CDR3 has 17 amino acids. For the CDR3, the DNA is TGCGCCAGCAGCCACAACGTGGGACAGGGGAACACCGGGGAGCTGTTTTTT. The encoded protein is CASSHNVGQGNTGELFF.

This chain links TRBV5-1 with TRBJ2-1, with 7 bases aligning to TRBD1. This CDR3 spans 14 amino acids. V was clipped by 7 bases and J by 8 bases; unmatched bases: 12. CDR1 is SGHRS and CDR2 is YFSETQ in the germline V gene. The CDR3 nucleotides are TGCGCCAGCCAGTCCGAGACAGGGTACGATGAGCAGTTCTTC. Translation: CASQSETGYDEQFF.

The chain employs TRBV13 and TRBJ2-7; D unresolved. The CDR3 is made up of 15 amino acids. Between the trimmed V and J ends, which lost 5 bases and 6 bases, there was a span of 20 bases. The germline V gene has CDR1 PRHDT and CDR2 FYEKMQ (reference sequence). In DNA, the CDR3 is TGTGCCAGCAGCCTCCATTCCAGTCTCCCGGGCGAGCAGTACTTC. It specifies CASSLHSSLPGEQYF.

The V gene is TRBV30, the J gene TRBJ2-7; 9 bases map to TRBD1. Germline V CDR1 and CDR2: GTSNPN, SVGIG (reference sequence). The CDR3 has 13 residues. The junction had 5 bases not matched to a gene; V was cut back by 4 bases and J by 4 bases. The DNA for the CDR3 is TGTGCCTGGATTCGGGGACAGGGTTACGAGCAGTACTTC. This encodes CAWIRGQGYEQYF.

The J gene is TRBJ2-7, the V gene TRBV6-5; no definite D call. With 3 bases removed from V and 1 base from J, the gap between germline ends came to 16 bases. Germline lookup yields CDR1 MNHEY and CDR2 SVGAGI. CDR3 length: 16 residues. The CDR3 protein is CASSYSTVGRSYEQYF. For the CDR3, the DNA is TGTGCCAGCAGTTATTCGACGGTAGGCAGGTCCTACGAGCAGTACTTC.

The V gene is TRBV10-3, the J gene TRBJ1-2; no clear D. The CDR3 runs 11 residues. V was trimmed by 4 bases and J by 8 bases, leaving 8 bases between them. Per the germline V gene, CDR1 is ENHRY and CDR2 is SYGVKD. The CDR3 loop is CAISGTEGYTF. The DNA of the CDR3 is TGTGCCATCAGTGGAACGGAGGGCTACACCTTC.